The sequence of this T cell receptor (beta chain) was determined in a study of blood T cell repertoires in COVID-19. This CDR3 region has 15 residues. Germline loops: CDR1 SGDLS, CDR2 YYNGEE. V trimming: 4 bases; J trimming: 5 bases; junction bases outside the gene matches: 12. The method was immunoSEQ multiplex PCR; TCRdb's version includes in-frame clones alone and lacks a portion of them. This sample has 150,000 to 200,000 clones, with roughly 85% found just once. This chain links TRBV9 with TRBJ2-7; 7 bases align to TRBD1. The sample was peripheral blood. This TCR derives from a man aged 60 to 75 with acute or convalescent COVID-19. CDR3: CASSPGKGALNEQYF. The CDR3, as DNA: TGTGCCAGCAGCCCAGGGAAGGGGGCATTGAACGAGCAGTACTTC.